Shown below are 30 T cell receptor beta chains from a single sample sequenced in a study of regulatory T cells in long-lasting Graves disease. Time point denoted: newly diagnosed GD, antithyroid drugs for less than 3 months. After RNA was extracted from PBMCs, the TCR library was made from it. Investigators prepared the TCR beta libraries by applying iRepertoire HTBI primers and Arm-PCR of CDR3 regions. Each CDR3 protein is one row after TCRdb ran MiXCR on the multiplex PCR reads. The sample shows around 420,000 distinct CDR3 sequences, about a sixth of them seen only once. Sequenced material: peripheral blood mononuclear cells (PBMCs), taken at new diagnosis, from a patient treated with antithyroid drugs. The source is a female donor with Graves disease.

The V gene is TRBV12-3 or TRBV12-4, the J gene TRBJ2-4; possible D gene TRBD2, 7 bases. V dropped 5 bases and J dropped 13 bases, with 21 bases sitting between them. The length of the CDR3 is 14 residues. CDR3 coding DNA: TGTGCCAGCAGTCAGGTGGGGGGGGCGCGGGTCCAGTACTTC. Encoded protein: CASSQVGGARVQYF.

This clonotype was detected ten times or more. The rearrangement joins TRBV28 to TRBJ2-1; unclear D gene. Trimming stripped 7 bases from V and 5 bases from J, with 12 bases between. The CDR3 runs 13 residues. The germline gives CDR1 MDHEN, CDR2 SYDVKM. CDR3 nucleotide sequence: TGTGCCAGCACAGGACCAATCGACAATGAGCAGTTCTTC. Encoded protein: CASTGPIDNEQFF.

This clonotype was detected many times. V gene TRBV28 combines with J gene TRBJ1-5; TRBD1 is a possible D gene (5 bases). CDR3 length: 15 residues. Germline lookup yields CDR1 MDHEN and CDR2 SYDVKM. The V end was cut by 3 bases, the J end by 2 bases, with 11 bases between. CDR3 coding DNA: TGTGCCAGCAGTTTTTGGCAGGGAGGCAATCAGCCCCAGCATTTT. Amino acid sequence: CASSFWQGGNQPQHF.

In this sample, this clonotype turned up many times. The rearrangement joins TRBV20-1 to TRBJ2-2; tentative D call: TRBD1 (5 bases). V was pared by 4 bases and J by 5 bases, with 20 bases between. There are 16 residues in the CDR3. The germline V gene encodes CDR1 DFQATT and CDR2 SNEGSKA (reference sequence). The DNA for the CDR3 is TGCAGTGCTAACCCCAAACCGTTGGACACAACCGGGGAGCTGTTTTTT. This sequence encodes CSANPKPLDTTGELFF.

This clonotype showed up many times. The chain couples TRBV12-3 or TRBV12-4 to TRBJ1-2; D unresolved. CDR3 length: 14 residues. With 3 bases removed from V and 8 bases from J, the gap between germline ends came to 16 bases. The CDR3 protein is CASSFGPSLEGYTF. The CDR3 nucleotides read TGTGCCAGCAGTTTCGGGCCCTCCCTGGAGGGCTACACCTTC.

This clonotype was detected ten times or more. One end of the junction varies from germline; a read error may be responsible. The rearrangement uses TRBV5-4 and TRBJ1-2; the D gene is possibly TRBD1 (5 bases). CDR1 and CDR2 (germline): SGHNT, YYREEE (reference sequence). The CDR3 is 13 amino acids. This CDR3 is CASSLGRVHGYTF. The CDR3 DNA reads as TGTGCCAGCAGTTTGGGACGAGTCCATGGCTACACCTTC.

This clonotype was recorded at least ten times. This chain links TRBV30 with TRBJ1-1; no clear D gene. CDR3 length: 13 residues. The germline V gene encodes CDR1 GTSNPN and CDR2 SVGIG (reference sequence). V was cut by 2 bases and J by 6 bases, with 13 bases left in between. The CDR3 DNA is TGTGCCTGGAGTATACTAAAGGCCGCTGAAGCTTTCTTT. Its protein is CAWSILKAAEAFF. Together with reference TRBV30 and TRBJ1-1, the CDR3 gives the full variable domain: SQTIHQWPATLVQPVGSPLSLECTVEGTSNPNLYWYRQAAGRGLQLLFYSVGIGQISSEVPQNLSASRPQDRQFILSSKKLLLSDSGFYLCAWSILKAAEAFFGQGTRLTVV.

In the case of this clonotype: A much larger clonotype is one base distant, so this may be a read error. The chain couples TRBV7-2 to TRBJ1-1; 8 positions agree with TRBD1. The CDR3 is 15 amino acids. Trimming took 3 bases from V and 0 from J; bases not matched to a gene: 3. CDR1 SGHTA and CDR2 FQGNSA come from the germline V gene. The CDR3 sequence is CASSFGQGLNTEAFF. The CDR3 DNA follows: TGTGCCAGCAGCTTCGGACAGGGATTGAACACTGAAGCTTTCTTT. Variable domain in full (rest from reference TRBV7-2 and TRBJ1-1): GAGVSQSPSNKVTEKGKDVELRCDPISGHTALYWYRQSLGQGLEFLIYFQGNSAPDKSGLPSDRFSAERTGGSVSTLTIQRTQQEDSAVYLCASSFGQGLNTEAFFGQGTRLTVV.

This clonotype has ten or more counts. The chain is built from TRBV7-2 and TRBJ2-7; the match to TRBD2 covers 9 bases. The CDR3 is 16 residues long. The ends lost 1 base at V and 6 bases at J; junction bases unmatched: 10. Germline V CDR1 and CDR2: SGHTA, FQGNSA. The CDR3 region has the DNA TGTGCCAGCAGCTTAGGGCAGCCGGGACTAGCTGGCGAGCAGTACTTC. This encodes CASSLGQPGLAGEQYF.

In this sample, this clonotype turned up many times. The CDR3 reads CASSLVPSYEQYF. The DNA for the CDR3 is TGTGCCAGCAGTTTGGTCCCGTCCTACGAGCAGTACTTC. J is TRBJ2-7 and V is TRBV27; D gene unclear. V lost 3 bases, J lost 1 base, and 7 bases lay in between. This CDR3 comprises 13 residues. From germline, CDR1 is MNHEY and CDR2 SMNVEV (reference sequence).

This chain links TRBV3-1 with TRBJ2-3; a possible D gene is TRBD1 (5 bases). Germline V gene sequence: CDR1 LGHDT, CDR2 YNNKEL (reference sequence). CDR3 length: 16 residues. The V and J ends lost 1 base and 0 bases respectively, with 11 bases between them. The CDR3 DNA sequence: TGTGCCAGCAGCCAAGTTCCACAGGACAGCACAGATACGCAGTATTTT. Translation gives CASSQVPQDSTDTQYF.

This clonotype has just a few counts. The rearrangement links TRBV6-1 to TRBJ1-2; no clear D gene. V was trimmed by 8 bases and J by 5 bases, leaving 12 bases between them. The CDR3 has 12 amino acids. Germline V CDR1 and CDR2: MNHNS, SASEGT. The CDR3 sequence is CASAPGPYGYTF. Written as DNA, the CDR3 is TGTGCCAGCGCTCCTGGGCCTTATGGCTACACCTTC.

The table lists this clonotype with many counts. A much larger clone is a single base away; this may be a read error. This chain links TRBV2 with TRBJ2-5; maybe TRBD1 (7 bases). The CDR3 spans 14 residues. Germline V gene sequence: CDR1 SNHLY, CDR2 FYNNEI. Trimming removed 6 bases at V and 1 base at J, with 12 bases between. DNA for the CDR3: TGTGCCAGCAGCGCGGGACAGATCCAAGAGACCCAGTACTTC. Its protein is CASSAGQIQETQYF.

A few counts support this clonotype. This chain joins TRBV7-9 and TRBJ1-1, with 7 positions matching TRBD1. Trimming at V came to 0 bases and at J to 10 bases, leaving 11 bases not matched to a gene. The germline gives CDR1 SEHNR, CDR2 FQNEAQ (reference sequence). The CDR3 sequence is 15 residues long. This chain's CDR3 is CASSLASGTGVVAFF. CDR3 bases: TGTGCCAGCAGCTTAGCCTCGGGAACAGGGGTAGTAGCTTTCTTT.

This clonotype was counted ten times or more. This chain joins TRBV4-1 and TRBJ2-5, with 7 positions matching TRBD2. This CDR3 is 16 amino acids long. In germline, CDR1 is MGHRA, CDR2 YSYEKL. Trimming at V came to 1 base and at J to 5 bases, leaving 10 bases not matched to a gene. The CDR3: CASSQGSLAGEETQYF. CDR3 DNA: TGCGCCAGCAGCCAAGGTTCCCTGGCGGGAGAGGAGACCCAGTACTTC.

This clonotype has a handful of counts. This chain connects TRBV6-4 to TRBJ2-1; 9 nucleotides align to TRBD1. V shed 6 bases, J shed 8 bases, and the junction held 14 bases outside the gene matches. The CDR3 runs 16 residues. Germline V lookup: CDR1 MRHNA, CDR2 SNTAGT. The CDR3 reads CASSPTPGTGRDEQFF. In DNA form, the CDR3 reads TGTGCCAGCAGCCCCACCCCCGGGACAGGGAGAGATGAGCAGTTCTTC.

This clonotype came up many times. This rearrangement joins TRBV5-5 to TRBJ1-2; no firm D call. CDR1 is SGHKS and CDR2 is YYEKEE in the germline V gene (reference sequence). The CDR3 has 15 residues. Trimming removed 4 bases from V and 0 bases from J, with 13 bases in between. The CDR3 coding sequence is TGTGCCAGCAGCCTGGACGCTTCAGCTAACTATGGCTACACCTTC. Its protein product is CASSLDASANYGYTF.

J is TRBJ1-5 and V is TRBV19, with 9 bases matching TRBD1. Germline lookup yields CDR1 LNHDA and CDR2 SQIVND (reference sequence). There are 18 residues in the CDR3. With 4 bases clipped from V and 0 bases from J, the junction kept 10 bases outside the gene matches. CDR3 coding DNA: TGTGCCAGTAGTAGAGCGGGACAGGGATTGTATAGCAATCAGCCCCAGCATTTT. This sequence encodes CASSRAGQGLYSNQPQHF.

At least ten counts were recorded for this clonotype. This chain connects TRBV6-1 to TRBJ2-1; D is uncertain. The CDR3 spans 12 residues. Trimming left V 4 bases short and J 8 bases short, with 9 bases between. In germline, CDR1 is MNHNS, CDR2 SASEGT. CDR3 protein: CASSAGDDEQFF. CDR3 nucleotides: TGTGCCAGCAGTGCCGGTGACGATGAGCAGTTCTTC.

There are many counts of this clonotype. The V call is TRBV5-1, the J call TRBJ2-7, with 7 bases that match TRBD1. J was trimmed by 2 bases and V by 4 bases; bases with no gene match: 3. CDR1 and CDR2 (germline): SGHRS, YFSETQ. The CDR3 extends over 13 amino acids. The CDR3 sequence: CASSRDRTYEQYF. For the CDR3, the DNA is TGCGCCAGCAGCCGGGACAGAACCTACGAGCAGTACTTC.

This clonotype was picked up a small number of times. The chain couples TRBV7-9 to TRBJ2-2, with D perhaps TRBD1 or TRBD2 (5 bases each). The CDR3 length is 13 residues. V was shortened by 5 bases and J by 6 bases, with 10 bases between the two germline ends. Germline V gene sequence: CDR1 SEHNR, CDR2 FQNEAQ (reference sequence). CDR3 region: CASSREGPGELFF. The CDR3 DNA is TGTGCCAGCAGCCGCGAGGGACCCGGGGAGCTGTTTTTT.

About this clonotype itself: With only one base between it and a far larger clone, this is likely a read error. V and J are TRBV2 and TRBJ2-3, with D unresolved. The DNA matches TRBJ2-7 better at its end, which makes the J call doubtful. The CDR3 has 12 amino acids. Per germline, CDR1 SNHLY and CDR2 FYNNEI. This CDR3 reads CASSEFVGEQYF. Written as DNA, the CDR3 is TGTGCCAGCAGTGAATTTGTAGGTGAGCAGTACTTC.

This clonotype has at least ten counts. The V call is TRBV30, the J call TRBJ1-5; D is ambiguous. This CDR3 spans 14 amino acids. Germline V CDR1 and CDR2: GTSNPN, SVGIG (reference sequence). Trimming cost V 4 bases and J 7 bases, with 17 bases left between them. This chain's CDR3 is CAWNPGPAEQPQHF. The DNA of the CDR3 is TGTGCCTGGAACCCAGGCCCCGCCGAACAGCCCCAGCATTTT.

This clonotype was detected many times. The chain recombines TRBV12-3 or TRBV12-4 with TRBJ1-6; D remains ambiguous. V was cut by 3 bases and J by 10 bases, with 10 bases left in between. This CDR3 comprises 13 residues. The CDR3 DNA is TGTGCCAGCAGTTTTCCGGGGTCATCACCCCTCCACTTT. It codes for CASSFPGSSPLHF.

This sequence joins TRBV12-3 or TRBV12-4 and TRBJ2-5; D remains unclear. The CDR3 runs to 14 residues. V lost 4 bases and J lost 3, with 12 bases in between. CDR3 coding DNA: TGTGCCAGCAGTTCCGCCACGGAGAAAGAGACCCAGTACTTC. Its protein product is CASSSATEKETQYF.

The V call is TRBV19, the J call TRBJ2-2; 8 nucleotides agree with TRBD1. V gave up 6 bases and J gave up 1 base; unmatched junction bases: 4. The CDR3 contains 15 residues. Germline lookup yields CDR1 LNHDA and CDR2 SQIVND (reference sequence). The CDR3 sequence is CASRTGQGNTGELFF. In DNA form, the CDR3 reads TGTGCCAGTAGAACCGGACAGGGGAACACCGGGGAGCTGTTTTTT.

This clonotype was recorded many times. This CDR3 reads CSARDQGSGETQYF. The CDR3, as DNA: TGCAGTGCTAGAGATCAGGGGAGCGGAGAGACCCAGTACTTC. V gene TRBV20-1 combines with J gene TRBJ2-5; perhaps TRBD1 as D (6 bases). Between the trimmed V and J ends, which lost 0 bases and 4 bases, there was a span of 12 bases. This CDR3 contains 14 residues. Germline values: CDR1 DFQATT, CDR2 SNEGSKA (reference sequence).

The table lists this clonotype with many counts. The rearrangement uses TRBV5-1 and TRBJ2-7; possibly TRBD2 for D (6 bases). CDR1 is SGHRS and CDR2 is YFSETQ in the germline V gene. The V end was cut by 3 bases, the J end by 5 bases, with 21 bases between. This CDR3 spans 16 amino acids. CDR3 in amino acids: CASSWRGPYLLDEQYF. In DNA form, the CDR3 reads TGCGCCAGCAGCTGGCGGGGTCCATACCTTTTGGACGAGCAGTACTTC.

This chain connects TRBV20-1 to TRBJ2-2; no reliable D call. The ends were cut back, 5 bases at V and 1 base at J, with 14 bases in the middle. The CDR3 contains 15 residues. Germline values: CDR1 DFQATT, CDR2 SNEGSKA (reference sequence). DNA of the CDR3: TGCAGTGCTCTGGTGGGAACGGTGAACACCGGGGAGCTGTTTTTT. This encodes CSALVGTVNTGELFF.

This rearrangement joins TRBV10-2 to TRBJ2-3; a possible D gene is TRBD2 (5 bases). CDR1 is WSHSY, CDR2 SAAADI, per germline. With 0 bases removed from V and 2 bases from J, the gap between germline ends came to 9 bases. CDR3 length: 15 residues. The DNA of the CDR3 is TGCGCCAGCAGTGAGTCTGGCGGGTTCACAGATACGCAGTATTTT. It encodes CASSESGGFTDTQYF.